This TCR beta chain was captured by sequencing in a study of T cells in Graves' hyperthyroidism and ophthalmopathy. Overall study findings and caveats: Appearing also in blood were most of the thyroid clonotypes expanded above 0.001.

The CDR3 is made up of 14 amino acids. The germline gives CDR1 SQVTM, CDR2 ANQGSEA. V lost 4 bases to trimming and J lost 5 bases, with 15 bases between them. Lactation, pregnancy, other autoimmune disease or uncontrolled infection excluded patients. Each diagnosis was grounded in clinical symptoms, serum thyroxine and TRAb, thyroid ultrasound, and orbital computed tomography. TCR beta CDR3 sequences were amplified from RNA transcripts. HTBI primers drove first-round RT-PCR of the TCR CDR3. Via MiXCR, TCRdb re-called the multiplex PCR reads, giving one row per CDR3 protein. The sample has a few hundred thousand distinct CDR3 sequences, 46% seen once. Points on this clonotype: The antigen remains unidentified.

The TCR was taken from an adult woman with Graves' disease, either hyperthyroidism or ophthalmopathy (not recorded which). Sequenced input: peripheral blood or thyroid tissue (not recorded which). V gene TRBV29-1 combines with J gene TRBJ1-5; D perhaps matches TRBD1 (6 bases). The CDR3 loop is CSVGVGGHDQPQHF. CDR3 nucleotide sequence: TGCAGCGTTGGGGTCGGGGGGCATGATCAGCCCCAGCATTTT.